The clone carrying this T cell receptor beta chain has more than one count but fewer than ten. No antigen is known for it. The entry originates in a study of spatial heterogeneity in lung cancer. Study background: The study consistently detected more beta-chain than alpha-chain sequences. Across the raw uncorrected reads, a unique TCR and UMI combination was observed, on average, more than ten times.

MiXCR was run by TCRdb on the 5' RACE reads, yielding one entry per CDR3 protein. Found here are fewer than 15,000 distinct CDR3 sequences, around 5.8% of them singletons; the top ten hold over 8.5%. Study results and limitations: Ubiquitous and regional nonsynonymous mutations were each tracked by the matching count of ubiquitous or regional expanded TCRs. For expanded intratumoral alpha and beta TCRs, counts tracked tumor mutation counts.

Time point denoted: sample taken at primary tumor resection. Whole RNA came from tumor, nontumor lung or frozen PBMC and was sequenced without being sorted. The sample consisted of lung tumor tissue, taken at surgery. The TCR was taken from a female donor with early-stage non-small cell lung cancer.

As DNA, the CDR3 is TGTGCCAGCAGCCCAGGGGGAGGGGATATCAATGAGCAGTTCTTC. Protein sequence: CASSPGGGDINEQFF. The gene calls are TRBV7-3 and TRBJ2-1, with D perhaps assigned TRBD1 or TRBD2 (7 bases each). Trimming left V 5 bases short and J 6 bases short, with 17 bases between. Per the germline V gene, CDR1 is SGHTA and CDR2 is FQGTGA. The CDR3 contains 15 residues. Drawing the rest from reference TRBV7-3 and TRBJ2-1, the complete variable domain is GAGVSQTPSNKVTEKGKYVELRCDPISGHTALYWYRQSLGQGPEFLIYFQGTGAADDSGLPNDRFFAVRPEGSVSTLKIQRTERGDSAVYLCASSPGGGDINEQFFGPGTRLTVL.